The rows below give T cell receptor beta chains drawn from one sample of a study of CD8 T cells in Susac syndrome. Via MiXCR, TCRdb re-called the immunoSEQ multiplex PCR reads, giving one row per CDR3 protein. The table includes under 150,000 distinct CDR3 sequences, roughly 76% detected once. Material: CD8+ T cells from PBMCs. The receptors originated from a human donor with multiple sclerosis. The CDR3 runs from the conserved cysteine through the conserved F or W. D genes are given only for firm matches. The size entry is marked missing in some rows and otherwise reads once, few, many or a size class.

>NA|TRBD2|TRBV2|TRBJ2-2
CASSYSVLAANTGELFF
TGTGCCAGCAGCTATTCTGTTCTAGCGGCAAACACCGGGGAGCTGTTTTTT
>NA|NA|TRBV19|TRBJ2-7
CASSPETGLPSYEQYF
TGTGCCAGTAGTCCTGAAACAGGATTACCCTCCTACGAGCAGTACTTC
>NA|NA|TRBV18|TRBJ2-7
CASSPVQGGYEQYF
TGTGCCAGCTCACCTGTCCAGGGAGGCTACGAGCAGTACTTC
>NA|NA|TRBV5-1|TRBJ2-7
CASSFEGGGYEQYF
TGCGCCAGCAGCTTTGAAGGAGGAGGCTACGAGCAGTACTTC
>few|TRBD1|TRBV6-5|TRBJ2-1
CASRYRDRVNNEQFF
TGTGCCAGCAGATACCGGGACAGGGTAAACAATGAGCAGTTCTTC
>NA|NA|TRBV27|TRBJ2-3
CASSLGSLYPADTQYF
TGTGCCAGCAGTTTAGGAAGCTTATACCCCGCAGATACGCAGTATTTT
>NA|NA|TRBV12-3/TRBV12-4|TRBJ2-1
CASSSHSGFEQFF
TGTGCCAGCAGTTCCCACAGCGGATTTGAGCAGTTCTTC
>NA|NA|TRBV27|TRBJ2-5
CASSPPAQETQYF
TGTGCCAGCAGCCCCCCCGCCCAAGAGACCCAGTACTTC
>NA|TRBD2|TRBV19|TRBJ2-1
CASSIVGLAGGPLSYNEQFF
TGTGCCAGTAGTATAGTAGGTCTAGCGGGGGGGCCGTTGTCCTACAATGAGCAGTTCTTC
>NA|TRBD2|TRBV6-2/TRBV6-3|TRBJ2-3
CASSYQREAPWGDTQYF
TGTGCCAGCAGTTATCAGCGGGAGGCCCCGTGGGGGGATACGCAGTATTTT
>NA|NA|TRBV7-9|TRBJ1-1
CASQNTEAFF
TGTGCCAGCCAGAACACTGAAGCTTTCTTT
>NA|NA|TRBV27|TRBJ2-7
CASSLSPKGLNEQYF
TGTGCCAGCAGTTTAAGCCCCAAGGGGTTGAACGAGCAGTACTTC
>NA|NA|TRBV5-1|TRBJ2-1
CASSLMGPGDNEQFF
TGCGCCAGCAGCTTAATGGGACCCGGGGACAATGAGCAGTTCTTC
>NA|TRBD2|TRBV5-6|TRBJ2-1
CASSSGRGLAETEQFF
TGTGCCAGCAGCTCTGGAAGGGGACTAGCTGAAACTGAGCAGTTCTTC
>once|NA|TRBV7-9|TRBJ1-4
CASMGDEKLFF
TGTGCCAGCATGGGGGATGAAAAACTGTTTTTT
>NA|NA|TRBV4-3|TRBJ1-4
CASSQKADEKLFF
TGCGCCAGCAGCCAAAAAGCTGACGAAAAACTGTTTTTT
>once|TRBD1|TRBV13|TRBJ1-1
CASSLAGGDTEAFF
TGTGCCAGCAGCTTAGCAGGGGGGGACACTGAAGCTTTCTTT
>NA|NA|TRBV19|TRBJ1-5
CASSIGLPFRPQHF
TGTGCCAGTAGTATCGGGCTCCCGTTTCGGCCCCAGCATTTT
>few|NA|TRBV19|TRBJ2-7
CASSIAAHYEQYF
TGTGCCAGTAGTATTGCGGCGCACTACGAGCAGTACTTC
>NA|NA|TRBV4-3|TRBJ1-1
CASSPYEGDTEAFF
TGCGCCAGCAGCCCCTACGAGGGAGACACTGAAGCTTTCTTT
>NA|NA|TRBV7-9|TRBJ1-1
CASSTGDKLNTEAFF
TGTGCCAGCAGCACGGGAGACAAGCTGAACACTGAAGCTTTCTTT
>NA|TRBD1|TRBV5-1|TRBJ1-1
CASSLSPGQGAYGTEAFF
TGCGCCAGCAGCTTGAGCCCGGGACAGGGGGCTTATGGCACTGAAGCTTTCTTT
>few|NA|TRBV5-1|TRBJ2-7
CASRQGPEQYF
TGCGCCAGCAGACAGGGACCCGAGCAGTACTTC
>NA|TRBD2|TRBV24-1|TRBJ2-1
CATSDPGSGRAGYEQFF
TGTGCCACCAGTGATCCCGGGAGCGGGAGGGCCGGATATGAGCAGTTCTTC
>NA|TRBD2|TRBV28|TRBJ2-1
CASSLSGGADEQFF
TGTGCCAGCAGTCTTAGCGGGGGGGCCGATGAGCAGTTCTTC
>NA|NA|TRBV27|TRBJ1-5
CASSLLGEGQPQHF
TGTGCCAGCAGTTTATTGGGGGAGGGTCAGCCCCAGCATTTT
>NA|NA|TRBV3-1|TRBJ2-3
CASSQDPLGSTDTQYF
TGTGCCAGCAGCCAAGACCCCCTGGGGAGCACAGATACGCAGTATTTT
>NA|NA|TRBV12-3/TRBV12-4|TRBJ2-1
CASSLSQSGTEQFF
TGTGCCAGCAGTTTGTCTCAATCCGGGACAGAGCAGTTCTTC
>once|NA|TRBV28|TRBJ2-7
CASSLFSGEQYF
TGTGCCAGCAGTTTATTTTCGGGCGAGCAGTACTTC
>NA|NA|TRBV15|TRBJ1-5
CATSVRGVGNQPQHF
TGTGCCACCAGCGTGAGAGGGGTCGGGAATCAGCCCCAGCATTTT
>NA|NA|TRBV14|TRBJ2-3
CASSTGSTDTQYF
TGTGCCAGCTCTACAGGGAGCACAGATACGCAGTATTTT
>NA|TRBD2|TRBV3-1|TRBJ2-3
CASSQTPGGGSLDTQYF
TGTGCCAGCAGCCAAACGCCCGGGGGGGGATCCCTAGATACGCAGTATTTT
>NA|TRBD2|TRBV3-1|TRBJ2-1
CASSQAARETSRYNEQFF
TGTGCCAGCAGCCAAGCGGCGCGGGAGACCTCTCGCTACAATGAGCAGTTCTTC
>NA|NA|TRBV12-3/TRBV12-4|TRBJ2-1
CASRQGGRDEQFF
TGTGCCAGCAGACAGGGTGGTCGGGATGAGCAGTTCTTC
>few|NA|TRBV7-2|TRBJ2-5
CASSPRDLGQETQYF
TGTGCCAGCAGCCCAAGGGACCTTGGGCAAGAGACCCAGTACTTC
>NA|NA|TRBV4-1|TRBJ2-2
CASSQASSLPIGELFF
TGCGCCAGCAGCCAAGCTAGTTCTTTGCCCATCGGGGAGCTGTTTTTT
>NA|TRBD1|TRBV7-9|TRBJ1-1
CASSAPGTANTEAFF
TGTGCCAGCAGCGCTCCCGGGACAGCGAACACTGAAGCTTTCTTT
>NA|NA|TRBV19|TRBJ1-1
CASSIFSFGRENTEAFF
TGTGCCAGTAGTATCTTTTCTTTTGGACGGGAGAACACTGAAGCTTTCTTT
>NA|NA|TRBV5-1|TRBJ2-5
CASSLAGRRVQETQYF
TGCGCCAGCAGCTTGGCAGGGAGACGGGTCCAAGAGACCCAGTACTTC
>NA|TRBD1|TRBV12-3/TRBV12-4|TRBJ2-2
CASSSTGQGAGELFF
TGTGCCAGCAGTTCAACGGGACAGGGGGCCGGGGAGCTGTTTTTT
>NA|NA|TRBV5-5|TRBJ2-4
CASSSVRIDIQYF
TGTGCCAGCAGCTCCGTACGGATAGACATTCAGTACTTC
>NA|NA|TRBV27|TRBJ1-4
CASSLISSETNEKLFF
TGTGCCAGCAGTTTGATATCATCGGAAACTAATGAAAAACTGTTTTTT
>NA|TRBD1|TRBV5-6|TRBJ1-4
CASSPLRQGRDEKLFF
TGTGCCAGCAGCCCCCTACGACAGGGACGGGATGAAAAACTGTTTTTT
>NA|NA|TRBV6-1|TRBJ2-1
CASDKYDHEQFF
TGTGCGTCGGACAAATACGACCATGAGCAGTTCTTC
>NA|NA|TRBV6-2/TRBV6-3|TRBJ2-1
CASSPLEFLNNEQFF
TGTGCCAGCAGTCCATTGGAGTTTCTAAACAATGAGCAGTTCTTC
>NA|NA|TRBV27|TRBJ1-5
CASSLYGGASQPQHF
TGTGCCAGCAGTTTATATGGGGGCGCGAGTCAGCCCCAGCATTTT
>NA|NA|TRBV5-4|TRBJ2-1
CASSARDNYNEQFF
TGTGCCAGCAGCGCCCGGGACAACTACAATGAGCAGTTCTTC
>NA|NA|TRBV4-1|TRBJ2-7
CASSQAKSSYEQYF
TGCGCCAGCAGCCAAGCTAAGAGCTCCTACGAGCAGTACTTC
>NA|NA|TRBV13|TRBJ2-1
CASSPGSGGLYNEQFF
TGTGCCAGCAGCCCGGGGTCGGGGGGCCTGTACAATGAGCAGTTCTTC
>NA|NA|TRBV7-8|TRBJ1-1
CASSLRSNTEAFF
TGTGCCAGCAGCTTACGGTCCAACACTGAAGCTTTCTTT
>few|NA|TRBV2|TRBJ1-5
CASSPFMTDFSNQPQHF
TGTGCCAGCAGTCCTTTTATGACAGACTTTAGCAATCAGCCCCAGCATTTT
>NA|NA|TRBV7-2|TRBJ2-2
CASPGITGELFF
TGTGCCAGCCCCGGAATCACCGGGGAGCTGTTTTTT
>once|TRBD2|TRBV6-5|TRBJ2-7
CASSYAGGSYEQYF
TGTGCCAGCAGTTACGCGGGGGGGTCCTACGAGCAGTACTTC
>NA|NA|TRBV25-1|TRBJ2-4
CASSEWGSLAKNIQYF
TGTGCCAGCAGTGAATGGGGATCTCTAGCCAAAAACATTCAGTACTTC
>few|TRBD1|TRBV11-2|TRBJ2-2
CASSPWDRGLAGELFF
TGTGCCAGCAGCCCCTGGGACAGGGGTTTAGCCGGGGAGCTGTTTTTT
>NA|NA|TRBV4-3|TRBJ1-1
CASSLSTGSNTEAFF
TGCGCCAGCAGCCTTAGTACAGGGTCAAACACTGAAGCTTTCTTT
>NA|NA|TRBV12-3/TRBV12-4|TRBJ2-5
CASSQAQGSRETQYF
TGTGCCAGCAGTCAGGCACAGGGTTCAAGGGAGACCCAGTACTTC
>NA|TRBD1|TRBV7-2|TRBJ2-1
CASSHGTGGYNEQFF
TGTGCCAGCAGCCACGGGACAGGGGGCTACAATGAGCAGTTCTTC
>NA|TRBD1|TRBV27|TRBJ2-3
CASHMGSGTGADTQYF
TGTGCCAGCCACATGGGATCCGGGACAGGGGCAGATACGCAGTATTTT